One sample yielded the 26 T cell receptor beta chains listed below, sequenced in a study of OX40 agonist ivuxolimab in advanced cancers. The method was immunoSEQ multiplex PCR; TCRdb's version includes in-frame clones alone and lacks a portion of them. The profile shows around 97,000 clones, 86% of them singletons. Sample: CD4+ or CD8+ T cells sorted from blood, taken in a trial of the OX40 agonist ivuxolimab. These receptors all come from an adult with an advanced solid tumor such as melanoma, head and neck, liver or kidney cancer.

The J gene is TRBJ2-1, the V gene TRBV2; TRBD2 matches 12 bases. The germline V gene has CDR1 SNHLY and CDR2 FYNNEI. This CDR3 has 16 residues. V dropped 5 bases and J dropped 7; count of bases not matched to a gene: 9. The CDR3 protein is CASSSLLAGGSNEQFF. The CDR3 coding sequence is TGTGCCAGCAGTTCCCTACTAGCGGGAGGTTCAAATGAGCAGTTCTTC.

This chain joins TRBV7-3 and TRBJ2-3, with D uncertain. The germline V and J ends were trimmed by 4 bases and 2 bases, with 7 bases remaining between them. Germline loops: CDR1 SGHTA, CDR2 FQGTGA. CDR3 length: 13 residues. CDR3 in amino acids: CASSSTFTDTQYF. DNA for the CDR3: TGTGCCAGCAGCTCTACCTTCACAGATACGCAGTATTTT.

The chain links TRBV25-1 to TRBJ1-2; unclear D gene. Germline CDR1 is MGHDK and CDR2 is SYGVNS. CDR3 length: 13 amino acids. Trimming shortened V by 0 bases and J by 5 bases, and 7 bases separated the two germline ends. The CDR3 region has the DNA TGTGCCAGCAGTGAATATAGCCCTTATGGCTACACCTTC. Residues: CASSEYSPYGYTF.

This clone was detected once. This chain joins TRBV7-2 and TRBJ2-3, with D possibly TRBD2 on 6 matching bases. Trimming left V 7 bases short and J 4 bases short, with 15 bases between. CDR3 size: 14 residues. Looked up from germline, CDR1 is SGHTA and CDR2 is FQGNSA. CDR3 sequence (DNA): TGTGCCAGCAATTTTTGGGGGGTTTCAGATACGCAGTATTTT. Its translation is CASNFWGVSDTQYF.

DNA of the CDR3: TGTGCCAGCAGCTTCTCCCGCAACACTGAAGCTTTCTTT. Amino acids: CASSFSRNTEAFF. V is TRBV13 and J is TRBJ1-1; D is undetermined. Germline-derived CDR1 and CDR2 are PRHDT and FYEKMQ (reference sequence). The CDR3 consists of 13 residues. V lost 3 bases, J lost 2 bases, and 7 bases lay in between. Complete variable domain (other parts from reference TRBV13 and TRBJ1-1): AAGVIQSPRHLIKEKRETATLKCYPIPRHDTVYWYQQGPGQDPQFLISFYEKMQSDKGSIPDRFSAQQFSDYHSELNMSSLELGDSALYFCASSFSRNTEAFFGQGTRLTVV.

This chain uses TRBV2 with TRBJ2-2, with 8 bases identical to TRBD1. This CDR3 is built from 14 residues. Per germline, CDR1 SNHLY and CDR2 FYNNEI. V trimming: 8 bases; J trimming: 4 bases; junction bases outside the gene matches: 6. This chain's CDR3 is CASLGDRGTGELFF. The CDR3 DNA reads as TGTGCCAGCCTCGGAGACAGGGGCACCGGGGAGCTGTTTTTT.

CDR3 nucleotides: TGTGCCAGCAGTTACCCGGGGGATAATTCACCCCTCCACTTT. Translating gives CASSYPGDNSPLHF. The J gene is TRBJ1-6, the V gene TRBV6-5; possibly TRBD1 for D (5 bases). V lost 2 bases to trimming and J lost 5 bases, with 7 bases between them. Germline loops: CDR1 MNHEY, CDR2 SVGAGI. CDR3 length: 14 residues.

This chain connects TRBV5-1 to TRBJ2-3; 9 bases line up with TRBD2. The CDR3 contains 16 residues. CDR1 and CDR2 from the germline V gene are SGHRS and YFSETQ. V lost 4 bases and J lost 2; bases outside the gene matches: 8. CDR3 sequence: CASSPGTSIDTDTQYF. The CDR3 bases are TGCGCCAGCAGCCCAGGGACTAGCATCGACACAGATACGCAGTATTTT.

The chain's CDR3 is CASSQRTSGSLTSYNEQFF. The DNA for the CDR3 is TGTGCCAGCAGCCAGAGGACTAGCGGGAGCCTCACCTCCTACAATGAGCAGTTCTTC. The chain couples TRBV7-2 to TRBJ2-1, with 13 nucleotides matching TRBD2. Germline loops: CDR1 SGHTA, CDR2 FQGNSA. The V and J ends lost 5 bases and 0 bases, in that order; junction bases with no gene match: 10. This CDR3 contains 19 residues.

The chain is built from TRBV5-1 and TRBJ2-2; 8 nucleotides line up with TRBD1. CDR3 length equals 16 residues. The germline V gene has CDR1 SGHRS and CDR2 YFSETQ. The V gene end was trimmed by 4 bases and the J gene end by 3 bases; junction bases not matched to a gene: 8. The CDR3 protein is CASSRTTGADTGELFF. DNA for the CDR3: TGCGCCAGCAGCCGAACGACAGGGGCGGACACCGGGGAGCTGTTTTTT.

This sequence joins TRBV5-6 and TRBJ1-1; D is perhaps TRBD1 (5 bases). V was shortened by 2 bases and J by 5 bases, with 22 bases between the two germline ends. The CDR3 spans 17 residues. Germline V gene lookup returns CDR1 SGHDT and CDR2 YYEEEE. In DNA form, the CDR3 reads TGTGCCAGCAGCTTTCCTCCAGGATCGGGGGATAGGACTGAAGCTTTCTTT. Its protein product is CASSFPPGSGDRTEAFF.

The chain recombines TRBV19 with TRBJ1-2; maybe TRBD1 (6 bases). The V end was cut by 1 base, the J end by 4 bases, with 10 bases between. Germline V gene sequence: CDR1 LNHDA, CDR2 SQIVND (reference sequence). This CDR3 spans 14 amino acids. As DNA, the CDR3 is TGTGCCAGTAGTATAGGTCAGGGGTTCTATGGCTACACCTTC. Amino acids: CASSIGQGFYGYTF.

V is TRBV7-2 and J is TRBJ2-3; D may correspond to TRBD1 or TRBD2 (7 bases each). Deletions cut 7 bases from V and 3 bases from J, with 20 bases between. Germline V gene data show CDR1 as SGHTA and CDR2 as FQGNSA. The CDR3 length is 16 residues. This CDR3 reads CASIRGGLARTDTQYF. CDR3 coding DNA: TGTGCCAGCATCAGGGGGGGCCTCGCAAGGACAGATACGCAGTATTTT.

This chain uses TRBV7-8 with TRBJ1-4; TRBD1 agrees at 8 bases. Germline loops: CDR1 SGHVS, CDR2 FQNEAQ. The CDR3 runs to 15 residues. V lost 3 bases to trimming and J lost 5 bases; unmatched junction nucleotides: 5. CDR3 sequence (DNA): TGTGCCAGCAGCTTCCGACAGGGGAGGAATGAAAAACTGTTTTTT. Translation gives CASSFRQGRNEKLFF.

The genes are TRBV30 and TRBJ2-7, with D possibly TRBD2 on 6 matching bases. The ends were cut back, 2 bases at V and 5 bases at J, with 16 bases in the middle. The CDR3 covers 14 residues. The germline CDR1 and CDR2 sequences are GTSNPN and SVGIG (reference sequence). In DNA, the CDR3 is TGTGCCTGGAGTTTTAGAAGCGGGCTCGACGAGCAGTACTTC. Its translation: CAWSFRSGLDEQYF. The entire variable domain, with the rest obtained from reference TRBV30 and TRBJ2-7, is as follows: SQTIHQWPATLVQPVGSPLSLECTVEGTSNPNLYWYRQAAGRGLQLLFYSVGIGQISSEVPQNLSASRPQDRQFILSSKKLLLSDSGFYLCAWSFRSGLDEQYFGPGTRLTVT.

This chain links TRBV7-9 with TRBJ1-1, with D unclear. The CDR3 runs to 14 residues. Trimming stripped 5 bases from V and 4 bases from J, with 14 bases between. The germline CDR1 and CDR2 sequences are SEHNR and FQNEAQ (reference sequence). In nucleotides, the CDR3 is TGTGCCAGCAGCCCCACAGTGTCGGGCACTGAAGCTTTCTTT. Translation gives CASSPTVSGTEAFF.

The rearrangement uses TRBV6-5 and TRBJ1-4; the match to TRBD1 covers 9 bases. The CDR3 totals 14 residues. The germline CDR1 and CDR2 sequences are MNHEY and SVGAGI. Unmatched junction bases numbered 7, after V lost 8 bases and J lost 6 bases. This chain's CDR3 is CASGDRERDEKLFF. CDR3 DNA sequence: TGTGCCAGCGGGGACAGGGAAAGGGATGAAAAACTGTTTTTT.

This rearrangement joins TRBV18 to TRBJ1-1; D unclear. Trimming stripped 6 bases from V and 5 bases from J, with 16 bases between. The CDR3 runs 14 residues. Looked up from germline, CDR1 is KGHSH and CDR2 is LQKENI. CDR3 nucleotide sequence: TGTGCCAGCTCGCCCGGGTCACCGGGGACTGAAGCTTTCTTT. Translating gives CASSPGSPGTEAFF.

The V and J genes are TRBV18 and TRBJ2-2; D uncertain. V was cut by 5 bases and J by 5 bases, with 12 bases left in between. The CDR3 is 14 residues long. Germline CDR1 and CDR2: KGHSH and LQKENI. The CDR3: CASSSISRTGELFF. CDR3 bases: TGTGCCAGCTCATCGATCTCTCGGACCGGGGAGCTGTTTTTT.

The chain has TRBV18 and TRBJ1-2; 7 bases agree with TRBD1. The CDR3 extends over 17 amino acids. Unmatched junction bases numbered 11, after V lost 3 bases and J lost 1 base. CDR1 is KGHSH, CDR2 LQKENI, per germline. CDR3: CASSPFMTGTDNYGYTF. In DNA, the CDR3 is TGTGCCAGCTCACCGTTCATGACCGGGACAGATAACTATGGCTACACCTTC.

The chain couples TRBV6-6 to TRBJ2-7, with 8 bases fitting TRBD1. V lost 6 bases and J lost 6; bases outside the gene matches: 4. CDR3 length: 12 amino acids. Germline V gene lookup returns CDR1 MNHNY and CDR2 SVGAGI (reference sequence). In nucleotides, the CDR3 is TGTGCCAGCAGGCTCGACAGGGGCGAGCAGTACTTC. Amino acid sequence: CASRLDRGEQYF.

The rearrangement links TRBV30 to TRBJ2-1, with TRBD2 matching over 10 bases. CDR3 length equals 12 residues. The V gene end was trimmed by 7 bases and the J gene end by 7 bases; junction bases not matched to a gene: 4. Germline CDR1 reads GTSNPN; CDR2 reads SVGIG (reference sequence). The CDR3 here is CASSGGGNEQFF. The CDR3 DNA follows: TGTGCCTCAAGCGGGGGGGGTAATGAGCAGTTCTTC.

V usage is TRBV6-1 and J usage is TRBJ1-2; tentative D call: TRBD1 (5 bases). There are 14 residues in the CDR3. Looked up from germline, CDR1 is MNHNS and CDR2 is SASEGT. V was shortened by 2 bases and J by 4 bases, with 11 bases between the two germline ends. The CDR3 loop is CASSELRASYGYTF. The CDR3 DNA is TGTGCCAGCAGTGAACTCAGGGCCTCCTATGGCTACACCTTC.

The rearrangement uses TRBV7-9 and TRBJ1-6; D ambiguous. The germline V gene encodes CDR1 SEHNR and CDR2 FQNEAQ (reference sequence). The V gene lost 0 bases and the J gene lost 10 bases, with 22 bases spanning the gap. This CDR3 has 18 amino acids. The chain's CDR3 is CASSLARGGGSTESPLHF. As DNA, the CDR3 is TGTGCCAGCAGCTTAGCCCGGGGAGGCGGCTCGACTGAATCACCCCTCCACTTT.

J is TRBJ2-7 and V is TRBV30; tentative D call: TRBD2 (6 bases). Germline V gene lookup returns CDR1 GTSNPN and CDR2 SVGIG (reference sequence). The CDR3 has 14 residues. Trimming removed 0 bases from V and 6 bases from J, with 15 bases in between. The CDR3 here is CAWSVLAREVEQYF. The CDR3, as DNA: TGTGCCTGGAGTGTCCTAGCGCGTGAGGTCGAGCAGTACTTC.

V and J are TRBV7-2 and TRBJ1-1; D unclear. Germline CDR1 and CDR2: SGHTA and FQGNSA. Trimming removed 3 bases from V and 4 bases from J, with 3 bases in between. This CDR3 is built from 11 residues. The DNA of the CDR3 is TGTGCCAGCAGCTTGATCACTGAAGCTTTCTTT. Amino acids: CASSLITEAFF.